The 21 T cell receptor beta chains in this list originate from one sample, sequenced in a study of regulatory T cells in long-lasting Graves disease. Noted time point: newly diagnosed GD, antithyroid drugs for less than 3 months. PBMC-extracted RNA yielded the TCR library. Arm-PCR of CDR3 regions and iRepertoire HTBI primers were used to build TCR beta libraries. TCRdb redid the calling of the multiplex PCR reads with MiXCR, one entry per CDR3 protein. The top ten hold over 15% of the sample, which has 440,000 or so distinct CDR3 sequences, 15% seen once. Separately, the same data were catalogued under a study of T cells in Graves' hyperthyroidism and ophthalmopathy.

This specimen was peripheral blood mononuclear cells (PBMCs), taken at new diagnosis, from a patient treated with antithyroid drugs. These receptors originate from a woman aged 25-40 years with Graves disease.

This clonotype was seen a few times. The chain has TRBV6-5 and TRBJ2-7; 8 bases align to TRBD1. CDR3 length equals 15 residues. J was trimmed by 2 bases and V by 2 bases; bases with no gene match: 5. CDR1 and CDR2 (germline): MNHEY, SVGAGI. The CDR3 loop reads CASSYDRQGTYEQYF. In nucleotides, the CDR3 is TGTGCCAGCAGTTACGACCGACAGGGGACCTACGAGCAGTACTTC.

In this sample, this clonotype turned up many times. This rearrangement joins TRBV28 to TRBJ1-2; unclear D gene. The CDR3 extends over 11 amino acids. V shed 7 bases and J shed 2 bases, with 5 bases lying between them. Germline values: CDR1 MDHEN, CDR2 SYDVKM. The CDR3 nucleotides read TGTGCCAGCACAAGGAACTATGGCTACACCTTC. This codes for CASTRNYGYTF.

This clonotype was observed many times. J is TRBJ2-7 and V is TRBV2; no clear D. Germline CDR1 SNHLY, CDR2 FYNNEI. With 4 bases removed from V and 2 bases from J, the gap between germline ends came to 3 bases. This CDR3 has 11 residues. CDR3 loop: CASSATYEQYF. The CDR3 DNA follows: TGTGCCAGCAGTGCGACCTACGAGCAGTACTTC. Full variable domain (outside the CDR3, taken from reference TRBV2 and TRBJ2-7): EPEVTQTPSHQVTQMGQEVILRCVPISNHLYFYWYRQILGQKVEFLVSFYNNEISEKSEIFDDQFSVERPDGSNFTLKIRSTKLEDSAMYFCASSATYEQYFGPGTRLTVT.

This clonotype was recorded a few times. The V and J genes are TRBV5-1 and TRBJ2-7; perhaps TRBD2 as D (6 bases). Per germline, CDR1 SGHRS and CDR2 YFSETQ. Deletions cut 3 bases from V and 3 bases from J, with 16 bases between. The CDR3 is 15 amino acids. CDR3 nucleotide sequence: TGCGCCAGCAGCTGGACGGGGACGGGAGACTACGAGCAGTACTTC. It yields the protein CASSWTGTGDYEQYF.

The chain carries TRBV5-6 and TRBJ2-7, with no clear D. The CDR3 covers 13 residues. The V gene lost 4 bases and the J gene lost 0 bases, with 8 bases spanning the gap. The germline V gene has CDR1 SGHDT and CDR2 YYEEEE. The CDR3 sequence is CASSRPSSYEQYF. The CDR3 nucleotides are TGTGCCAGCAGCCGGCCGAGCTCCTACGAGCAGTACTTC.

In regard to this clonotype: Given a much more abundant clone one base away, this may be a read error. Here the CDR3 omits its conserved ending phenylalanine or tryptophan, so a read error is the likely source. This chain connects TRBV2 to TRBJ1-5; no reliable D call. CDR3 length equals 14 residues. Trimming left V 0 bases short and J 0 bases short, with 3 bases between. Germline V gives CDR1 SNHLY, CDR2 FYNNEI. The CDR3 nucleotides are TGTGCCAGCAGTGAAGCTTATAGCAATCAGCCCCAGCATCTT. It encodes CASSEAYSNQPQHL.

This clonotype has at least ten counts. This chain links TRBV11-2 with TRBJ1-2, with a weak D call TRBD1 (5 bases). Germline CDR1 reads SGHAT; CDR2 reads FQNNGV. Trimming removed 3 bases at V and 8 bases at J, with 13 bases between. There are 13 residues in the CDR3. DNA of the CDR3: TGTGCCAGCAGCTTTGACAGCCCTAGCGGCTACACCTTC. This translates into CASSFDSPSGYTF.

The V call is TRBV3-1, the J call TRBJ2-1, with D possibly TRBD1 on 6 matching bases. Trimming stripped 1 base from V and 4 bases from J, with 20 bases between. The CDR3 spans 18 residues. CDR1 is LGHDT and CDR2 is YNNKEL in the germline V gene (reference sequence). CDR3 in DNA: TGTGCCAGCAGCCAAGCCCCCGGGACGGATAGGGGGTACAATGAGCAGTTCTTC. Residues: CASSQAPGTDRGYNEQFF.

In the case of this clonotype: Relative to the germline gene, one junction end is altered; a read error may explain this. V and J are TRBV20-1 and TRBJ2-7, with D tentatively TRBD1 (6 bases). Germline V gene lookup returns CDR1 DFQATT and CDR2 SNEGSKA (reference sequence). The CDR3 extends over 14 amino acids. CDR3 amino acids: CSARTPGQDYEHYF. CDR3 DNA: TGCAGTGCTAGAACCCCGGGACAAGACTACGAGCATTACTTC.

This clonotype appeared a few times. J is TRBJ2-7 and V is TRBV6-2 or TRBV6-3; D is ambiguous. V shed 6 bases and J shed 8 bases, with 17 bases lying between them. The CDR3 length is 13 residues. Germline V gives CDR1 MNHEY, CDR2 SVGEGT. In DNA form, the CDR3 reads TGTGCCAGCAGGGATTCGGACCCACTCCAGCAGTACTTC. It is translated as CASRDSDPLQQYF.

This sequence joins TRBV24-1 and TRBJ2-1; no definite D call. With 2 bases removed from V and 6 bases from J, the gap between germline ends came to 13 bases. Germline V gives CDR1 KGHDR, CDR2 SFDVKD. This CDR3 contains 15 residues. In DNA form, the CDR3 reads TGTGCCACCAGTGATTCCCCCTCGGCCACCAATGAGCAGTTCTTC. Translating it yields CATSDSPSATNEQFF.

In this sample, this clonotype turned up many times. The chain carries TRBV28 and TRBJ2-5, with a possible D match to TRBD1 (6 bases). This CDR3 spans 14 amino acids. Trimming removed 6 bases from V and 4 bases from J, with 15 bases in between. From germline, CDR1 is MDHEN and CDR2 SYDVKM. The CDR3 coding sequence is TGTGCCAGCAGCAAAGGGGGTTCTGGAGAGACCCAGTACTTC. Its protein product is CASSKGGSGETQYF.

This clonotype was seen ten or more times. J is TRBJ1-2 and V is TRBV9; D is perhaps TRBD1 (5 bases). The V end lost 4 bases, the J end lost 7 bases, and 20 bases lay between the germline ends. CDR1 is SGDLS, CDR2 YYNGEE, per germline. CDR3 length: 15 residues. The CDR3 DNA sequence: TGTGCCAGCAGCCCCTACGGGGCGCCCAACGGTGGCTACACCTTC. Translating it yields CASSPYGAPNGGYTF.

This clonotype was found many times. The chain combines TRBV29-1 with TRBJ2-1, with 10 bases matching TRBD1. V shed 8 bases, J shed 6 bases, and the junction held 10 bases outside the gene matches. This CDR3 spans 14 amino acids. The germline V gene has CDR1 SQVTM and CDR2 ANQGSEA. In DNA, the CDR3 is TGCAGCTGGACCCGGGACAGGGGTGGCAATGAGCAGTTCTTC. Its translation is CSWTRDRGGNEQFF.

Remarks on this clonotype: A much larger clone sits a single nucleotide away, making a read error possible. The V and J genes are TRBV7-8 and TRBJ2-7; TRBD2 matches 8 bases. This CDR3 contains 14 residues. Germline assignment: CDR1 SGHVS and CDR2 FQNEAQ. This chain's CDR3 is CASSRGLVSYEQYF. CDR3 DNA: TGCGCCAGCAGCCGGGGACTAGTGAGCTACGAGCAGTACTTC.

The DNA for the CDR3 is TGTGCCAGCACCCGAACAGGGACAGGGGGACGCGAGCAGTTCTTC. Its protein product is CASTRTGTGGREQFF. V and J are TRBV30 and TRBJ2-1; 11 bases are shared with TRBD1. This CDR3 region has 15 residues. Germline V CDR1 and CDR2: GTSNPN, SVGIG (reference sequence). With V trimmed by 8 bases and J by 10 bases, 16 bases remained unmatched.

This clonotype was observed at least ten times. The rearrangement uses TRBV28 and TRBJ2-1; 11 bases are a match to TRBD2. CDR1 and CDR2 (germline): MDHEN, SYDVKM. The CDR3 is made up of 18 amino acids. V trimming: 6 bases; J trimming: 4 bases; junction bases outside the gene matches: 14. CDR3 DNA sequence: TGTGCCAGCAGCCCAAACACTCGGGCTAGCGGGAGGTACAATGAGCAGTTCTTC. This translates into CASSPNTRASGRYNEQFF.

There are many counts of this clonotype. The V and J genes are TRBV27 and TRBJ1-5, with unresolved D. There are 15 residues in the CDR3. Germline V lookup: CDR1 MNHEY, CDR2 SMNVEV (reference sequence). V was pared by 3 bases and J by 0 bases, with 9 bases between. As DNA, the CDR3 is TGTGCCAGCAGTTTGGCGGGTTATAGCAATCAGCCCCAGCATTTT. This encodes CASSLAGYSNQPQHF.

The rearrangement links TRBV7-9 to TRBJ2-6; tentative D call: TRBD1 (5 bases). V was pared by 5 bases and J by 1 base, with 18 bases between. This CDR3 comprises 18 residues. Germline assignment: CDR1 SEHNR and CDR2 FQNEAQ (reference sequence). The CDR3 loop reads CASSPRVDSTSGANVLTF. As DNA, the CDR3 is TGTGCCAGCAGCCCCAGGGTGGATAGCACATCTGGGGCCAACGTCCTGACTTTC.

This clonotype was counted ten times or more. The rearrangement links TRBV12-3 or TRBV12-4 to TRBJ1-2, with a tentative D call TRBD1 (5 bases). The V end was cut by 8 bases, the J end by 3 bases, with 13 bases between. CDR3 length: 13 residues. In nucleotides, the CDR3 is TGTGCCAGCCGGGGGGACCCAGACTATGGCTACACCTTC. Translation: CASRGDPDYGYTF.

V is TRBV27 and J is TRBJ2-3; 8 nucleotides line up with TRBD2. V lost 6 bases, J lost 2 bases, and 19 bases stayed unmatched. This CDR3 region has 19 residues. Germline lookup yields CDR1 MNHEY and CDR2 SMNVEV (reference sequence). The CDR3: CASRLVAVTAGGITDTQYF. CDR3 bases: TGTGCCAGCAGGCTTGTGGCCGTAACCGCGGGGGGTATCACAGATACGCAGTATTTT.